This T cell receptor (beta chain) was identified in a study of CD8+ T cells in alopecia areata (dated by TCRdb to 2017 to 2018). About the study as a whole: Treated patients were enrolled in an open-label pilot trial of oral tofacitinib at 5 to 10 mg twice daily for moderate-to-severe alopecia areata. Tofacitinib was given for 6 to 18 months, followed by 6 months of follow-up off drug to assess delayed response and recurrence. Amplification of TCRbeta CDR3 regions was done by immunoSEQ multiplex PCR using 35 Vbeta forward primers and 13 Jbeta reverse primers. In both human patients and the C3H/HeJ mouse model, the study applied high-throughput TCRbeta sequencing to look at T cell clonal expansion in alopecia areata. For the treated patients, the SALT score, which quantifies what percentage of scalp surface area is affected, served as the measure of disease severity. RNA was extracted with the PAXgene miRNA kit for fixed scalp, the miRNeasy kit for PBMCs, and the RNeasy kit for mouse skin. In humans, TCRbeta sequencing was performed on scalp tissue and on sorted CD4+ and CD8+ peripheral blood T cells from healthy controls and from patients with patchy or totalis/universalis alopecia areata. Scalp clonality was compared among normal scalp (n=4), patchy alopecia areata scalp (n=8), and alopecia totalis/universalis scalp (n=8). Tofacitinib-treated patients had biopsies at baseline and at 4 and 24 weeks of treatment, with a later scalp biopsy in several patients. Overall study outcomes, separate from this receptor: Tofacitinib significantly decreased scalp clonality and the number of expanded CD8+ clones among the top 100 scalp clones. Compared with mice, TCR sequences shared between patients were less clear, possibly partly because of HLA diversity across the patient population. Many expanded lesional clones persisted in scalp and blood during tofacitinib treatment, which may partly explain relapse after stopping treatment. Because the treated cohort was small and had just a single nonresponder, larger studies are needed to establish links between baseline CD8+ expansion and response. Resident alphabeta T cells in normal human skin are also sequenced, complicating scalp TCR repertoire analysis, unlike mouse skin dominated by gammadelta T cells. Lesional scalp, especially in alopecia totalis/universalis, showed higher clonality and more expanded CD8+ clones than normal scalp, suggesting antigenic drive.

Libraries were prepared through the immunoSEQ multiplex PCR assay. RNA was extracted from all samples and reverse transcribed into cDNA as template for TCR sequencing. First-strand cDNA was synthesized with SuperScript III using a 2:1 mix of oligo-dT and random hexamers. Amplification bias was assessed with a synthetic immune receptor repertoire, and residual bias was removed computationally. The original methods were these. Raw reads were preprocessed for error removal, and CDR3 was defined according to IMGT conventions as running from the conserved cysteine to phenylalanine. Clonality was calculated as 1 minus Shannon entropy normalized by log2 of the number of productive unique TCRs. Whether scalp clones were CD4 or CD8 was inferred by matching scalp TCRbeta sequences against CD4 and CD8 repertoires sorted from blood. TCRdb's version of the immuneACCESS table is confined to in-frame rearrangements and falls short of the full clone set. An unresolved V gene accounts for under half of the shortfall where checked; the remainder is of unknown origin. The V and J calls and clone size are taken from that table; D and trimming were inferred from the DNA. This sample lists about 200,000 clones; more than 45% were detected once. About 1.6% of the sample comes from the top ten.

In the case of this clone: Its specific antigen is unknown. No much larger clonotype is one base removed from it; base qualities were not supplied.

The CDR3 sequence holds 12 residues, the cysteine and phenylalanine included. The CDR3 DNA has 36 bases and is translated from base 1. CDR1 ENHRY and CDR2 SYGVKD are derived from the germline V gene. The junction carries 6 bases between V and J, which are trimmed by 3 bases and 6 bases respectively. Reading the label with the study, this specimen's time point is: around 28 days on oral tofacitinib. This specimen's treatment or condition label, interpreted: oral pan-JAK inhibitor, 5-10 mg twice daily. Lesional scalp punch biopsies and peripheral blood were collected from alopecia areata patients. PBMCs were isolated by density centrifugation and stained for CD3, CD4 and CD8, and CD4+ and CD8+ T cells were sorted on a FACSAria.

This specimen was CD4+ T cells sorted from blood, taken at week 4, from a patient treated with tofacitinib. This sequence uses TRBV10-3 and TRBJ1-5; no D segment can be confidently identified. This receptor was identified in a human donor with alopecia areata. The sequenced DNA is TGTGCCATCAGTGACGGAGGTCAGCCCCAGCATTTT. This encodes CAISDGGQPQHF.